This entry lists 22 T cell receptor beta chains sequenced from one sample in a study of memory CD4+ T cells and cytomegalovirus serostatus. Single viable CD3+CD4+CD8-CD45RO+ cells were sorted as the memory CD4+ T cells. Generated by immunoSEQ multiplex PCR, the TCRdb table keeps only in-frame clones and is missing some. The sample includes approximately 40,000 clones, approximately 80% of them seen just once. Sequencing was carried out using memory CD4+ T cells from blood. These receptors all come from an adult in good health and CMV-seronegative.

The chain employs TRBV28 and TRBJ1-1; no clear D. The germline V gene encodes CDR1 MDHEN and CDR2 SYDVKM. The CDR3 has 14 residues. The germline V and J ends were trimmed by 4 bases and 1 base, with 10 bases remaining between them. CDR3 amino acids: CASSSRWRNTEAFF. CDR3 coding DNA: TGTGCCAGCAGTTCCAGGTGGCGGAACACTGAAGCTTTCTTT.

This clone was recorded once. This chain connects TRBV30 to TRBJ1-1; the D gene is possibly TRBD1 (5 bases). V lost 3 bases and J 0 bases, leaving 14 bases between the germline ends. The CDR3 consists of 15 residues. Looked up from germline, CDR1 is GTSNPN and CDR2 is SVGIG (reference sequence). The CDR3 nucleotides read TGTGCCTGGAGCCGTGGGGGAATAATGAACACTGAAGCTTTCTTT. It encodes CAWSRGGIMNTEAFF. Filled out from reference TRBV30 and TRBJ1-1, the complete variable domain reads SQTIHQWPATLVQPVGSPLSLECTVEGTSNPNLYWYRQAAGRGLQLLFYSVGIGQISSEVPQNLSASRPQDRQFILSSKKLLLSDSGFYLCAWSRGGIMNTEAFFGQGTRLTVV.

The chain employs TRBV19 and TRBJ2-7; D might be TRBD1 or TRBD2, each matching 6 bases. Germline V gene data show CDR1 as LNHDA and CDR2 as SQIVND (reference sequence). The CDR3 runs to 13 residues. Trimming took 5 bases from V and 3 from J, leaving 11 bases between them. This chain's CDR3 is CASSRGGHYEQYF. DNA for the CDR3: TGTGCCAGTAGTCGAGGGGGGCACTACGAGCAGTACTTC.

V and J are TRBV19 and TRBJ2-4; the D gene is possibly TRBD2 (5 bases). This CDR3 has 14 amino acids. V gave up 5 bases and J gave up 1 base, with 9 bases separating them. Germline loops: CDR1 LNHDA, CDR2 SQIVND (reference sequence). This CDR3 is CASSGSLAKNIQYF. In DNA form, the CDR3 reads TGTGCCAGTAGTGGGAGTCTCGCCAAAAACATTCAGTACTTC.

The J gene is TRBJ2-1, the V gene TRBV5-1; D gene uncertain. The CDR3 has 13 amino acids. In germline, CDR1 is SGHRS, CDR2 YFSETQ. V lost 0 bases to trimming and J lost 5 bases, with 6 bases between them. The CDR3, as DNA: TGCGCCAGCAGCTTGGTGGCTAACAATGAGCAGTTCTTC. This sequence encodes CASSLVANNEQFF.

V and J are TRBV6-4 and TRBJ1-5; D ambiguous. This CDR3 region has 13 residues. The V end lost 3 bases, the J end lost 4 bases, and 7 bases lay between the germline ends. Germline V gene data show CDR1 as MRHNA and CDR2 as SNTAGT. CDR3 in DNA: TGTGCCAGCAGTGAGTCTGGGAATCAGCCCCAGCATTTT. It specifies CASSESGNQPQHF.

CDR3 protein: CASSYSSNQPQHF. Here the CDR3 DNA reads TGTGCCAGTAGTTATAGTAGCAATCAGCCCCAGCATTTT. V gene TRBV19 combines with J gene TRBJ1-5; D remains unclear. This CDR3 is built from 13 residues. Germline CDR1 LNHDA, CDR2 SQIVND (reference sequence). V lost 5 bases to trimming and J lost 0 bases, with 5 bases between them.

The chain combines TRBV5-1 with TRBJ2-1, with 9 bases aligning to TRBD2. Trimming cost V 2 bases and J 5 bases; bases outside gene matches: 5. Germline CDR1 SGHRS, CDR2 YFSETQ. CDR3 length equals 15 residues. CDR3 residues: CASSLGLAGNNEQFF. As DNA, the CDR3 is TGCGCCAGCAGCTTAGGGCTAGCGGGAAACAATGAGCAGTTCTTC. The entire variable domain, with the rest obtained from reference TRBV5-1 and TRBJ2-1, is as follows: KAGVTQTPRYLIKTRGQQVTLSCSPISGHRSVSWYQQTPGQGLQFLFEYFSETQRNKGNFPGRFSGRQFSNSRSEMNVSTLELGDSALYLCASSLGLAGNNEQFFGPGTRLTVL.

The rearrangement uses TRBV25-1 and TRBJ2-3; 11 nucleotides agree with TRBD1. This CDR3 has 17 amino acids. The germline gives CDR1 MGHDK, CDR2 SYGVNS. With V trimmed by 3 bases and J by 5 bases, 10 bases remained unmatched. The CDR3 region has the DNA TGTGCCAGCAGTGAGAATGTGTGGACAGGGGGCAGAGATACGCAGTATTTT. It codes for CASSENVWTGGRDTQYF.

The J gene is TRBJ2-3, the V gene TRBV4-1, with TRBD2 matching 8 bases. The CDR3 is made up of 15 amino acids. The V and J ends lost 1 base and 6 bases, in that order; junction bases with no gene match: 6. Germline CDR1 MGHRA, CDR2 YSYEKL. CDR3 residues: CASSQAGGRKDTQYF. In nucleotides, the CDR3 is TGCGCCAGCAGCCAAGCGGGGGGGCGTAAGGATACGCAGTATTTT.

CDR3 protein: CASNKDTNIQYF. The DNA of the CDR3 is TGTGCCAGTAACAAGGACACAAACATTCAGTACTTC. The rearrangement joins TRBV19 to TRBJ2-4; D might be TRBD1 (5 bases). CDR3 length: 12 amino acids. CDR1 and CDR2 from the germline V gene are LNHDA and SQIVND (reference sequence). V was trimmed by 7 bases and J by 6 bases, leaving 10 bases between them.

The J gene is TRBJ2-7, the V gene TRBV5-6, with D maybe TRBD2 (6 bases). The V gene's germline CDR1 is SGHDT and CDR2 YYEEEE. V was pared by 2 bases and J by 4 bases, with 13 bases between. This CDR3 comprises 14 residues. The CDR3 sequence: CASSFGRGRYEQYF. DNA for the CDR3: TGTGCCAGCAGCTTTGGTCGGGGGAGATACGAGCAGTACTTC.

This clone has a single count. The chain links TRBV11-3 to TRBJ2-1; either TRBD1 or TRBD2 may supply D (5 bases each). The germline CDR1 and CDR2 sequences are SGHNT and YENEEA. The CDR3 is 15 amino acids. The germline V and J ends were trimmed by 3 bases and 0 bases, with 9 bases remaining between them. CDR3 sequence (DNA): TGTGCCAGCAGCTTTGGGGGAAGCTCCTACAATGAGCAGTTCTTC. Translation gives CASSFGGSSYNEQFF.

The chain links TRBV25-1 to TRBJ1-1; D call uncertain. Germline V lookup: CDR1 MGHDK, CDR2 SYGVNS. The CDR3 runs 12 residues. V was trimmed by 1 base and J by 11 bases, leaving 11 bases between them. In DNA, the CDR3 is TGTGCCAGCAGTGAATTGGTAGGTGAGGCTTTCTTT. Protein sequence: CASSELVGEAFF.

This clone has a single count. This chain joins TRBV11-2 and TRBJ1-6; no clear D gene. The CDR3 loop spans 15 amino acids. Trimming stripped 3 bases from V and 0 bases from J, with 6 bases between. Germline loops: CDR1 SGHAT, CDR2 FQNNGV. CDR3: CASSFQSSYNSPLHF. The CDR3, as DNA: TGTGCCAGCAGCTTTCAGAGCTCCTATAATTCACCCCTCCACTTT. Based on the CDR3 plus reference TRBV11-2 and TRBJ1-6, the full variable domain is EAGVAQSPRYKIIEKRQSVAFWCNPISGHATLYWYQQILGQGPKLLIQFQNNGVVDDSQLPKDRFSAERLKGVDSTLKIQPAKLEDSAVYLCASSFQSSYNSPLHFGNGTRLTVT.

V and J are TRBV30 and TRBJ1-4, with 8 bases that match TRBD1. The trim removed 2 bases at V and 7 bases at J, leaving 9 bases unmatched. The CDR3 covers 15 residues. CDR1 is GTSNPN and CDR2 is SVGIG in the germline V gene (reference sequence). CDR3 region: CAWSTGGQGSEKLFF. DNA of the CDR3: TGTGCCTGGAGTACAGGGGGTCAGGGGAGTGAAAAACTGTTTTTT.

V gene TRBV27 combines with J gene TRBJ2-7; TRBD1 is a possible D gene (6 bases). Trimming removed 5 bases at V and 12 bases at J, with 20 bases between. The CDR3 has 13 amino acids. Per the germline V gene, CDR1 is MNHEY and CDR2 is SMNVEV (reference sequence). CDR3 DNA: TGTGCCAGCAGTCCTCCCTTCTCCAGGGACACGTACTTC. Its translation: CASSPPFSRDTYF.

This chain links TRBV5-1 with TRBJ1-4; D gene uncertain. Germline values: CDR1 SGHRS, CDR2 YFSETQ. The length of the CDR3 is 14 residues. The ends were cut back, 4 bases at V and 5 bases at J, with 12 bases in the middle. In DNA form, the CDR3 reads TGCGCCAGCAGCACGGCAGCTCAAAATGAAAAACTGTTTTTT. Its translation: CASSTAAQNEKLFF.

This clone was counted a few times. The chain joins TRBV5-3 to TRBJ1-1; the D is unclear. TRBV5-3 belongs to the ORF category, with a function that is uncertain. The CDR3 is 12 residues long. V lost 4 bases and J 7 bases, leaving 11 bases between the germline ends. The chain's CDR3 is CARSPVFDEAFF. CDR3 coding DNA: TGTGCCAGAAGCCCGGTTTTTGATGAAGCTTTCTTT.

CDR3 nucleotides: TGCGCCAGCAGCTTGGGGGGGGGATACGAGCAGTACTTC. It yields the protein CASSLGGGYEQYF. The chain recombines TRBV5-1 with TRBJ2-7; 7 bases match TRBD2. CDR3 length: 13 residues. V lost 0 bases and J lost 4; bases outside the gene matches: 1. Looked up from germline, CDR1 is SGHRS and CDR2 is YFSETQ.

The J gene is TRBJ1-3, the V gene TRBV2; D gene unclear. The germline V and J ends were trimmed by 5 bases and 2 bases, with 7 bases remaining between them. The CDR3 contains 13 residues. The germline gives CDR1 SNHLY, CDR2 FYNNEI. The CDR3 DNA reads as TGTGCCAGCAGTTTAAGAGCTGGAAACACCATATATTTT. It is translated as CASSLRAGNTIYF.

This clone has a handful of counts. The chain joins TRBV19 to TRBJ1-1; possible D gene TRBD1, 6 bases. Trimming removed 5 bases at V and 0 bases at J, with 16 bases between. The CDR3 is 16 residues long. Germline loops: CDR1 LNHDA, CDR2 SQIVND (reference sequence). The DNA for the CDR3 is TGTGCCAGTAGTGTGGGGGCAGGACGCATGAACACTGAAGCTTTCTTT. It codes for CASSVGAGRMNTEAFF.